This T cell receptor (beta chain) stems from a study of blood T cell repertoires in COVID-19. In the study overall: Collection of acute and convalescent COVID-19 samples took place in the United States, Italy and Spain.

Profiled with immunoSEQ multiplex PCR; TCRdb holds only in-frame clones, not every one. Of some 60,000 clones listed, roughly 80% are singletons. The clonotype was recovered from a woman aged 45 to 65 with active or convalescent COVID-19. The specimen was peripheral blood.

CDR3 in amino acids: CASSLLASGQIYEQYF. The CDR3 region has the DNA TGTGCCAGCAGTTTACTGGCTAGCGGACAAATCTACGAGCAGTACTTC. This chain connects TRBV28 to TRBJ2-7, with 7 bases aligning to TRBD2. Per germline, CDR1 MDHEN and CDR2 SYDVKM. V shed 2 bases and J 3 bases; nucleotides not matched to a gene: 10. This CDR3 is built from 16 residues.